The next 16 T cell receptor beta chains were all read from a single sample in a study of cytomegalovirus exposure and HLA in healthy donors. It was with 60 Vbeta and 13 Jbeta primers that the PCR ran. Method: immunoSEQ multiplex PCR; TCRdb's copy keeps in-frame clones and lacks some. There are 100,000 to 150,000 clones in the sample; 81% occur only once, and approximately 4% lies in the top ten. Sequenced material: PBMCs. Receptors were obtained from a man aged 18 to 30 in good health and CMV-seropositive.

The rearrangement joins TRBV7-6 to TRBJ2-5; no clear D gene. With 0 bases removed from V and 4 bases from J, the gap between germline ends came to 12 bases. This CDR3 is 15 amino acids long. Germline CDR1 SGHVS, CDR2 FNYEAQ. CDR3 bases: TGTGCCAGCAGCTTAGCGAAGTACGGCGGAGAGACCCAGTACTTC. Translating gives CASSLAKYGGETQYF. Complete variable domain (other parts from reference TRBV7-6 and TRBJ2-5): GAGVSQSPRYKVTKRGQDVALRCDPISGHVSLYWYRQALGQGPEFLTYFNYEAQQDKSGLPNDRFSAERPEGSISTLTIQRTEQRDSAMYRCASSLAKYGGETQYFGPGTRLLVL.

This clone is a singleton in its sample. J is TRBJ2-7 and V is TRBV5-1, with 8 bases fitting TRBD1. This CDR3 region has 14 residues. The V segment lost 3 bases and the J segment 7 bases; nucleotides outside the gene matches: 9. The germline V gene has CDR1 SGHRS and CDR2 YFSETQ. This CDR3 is CASSSSQGAGEQYF. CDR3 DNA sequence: TGCGCCAGCAGCTCGAGTCAGGGGGCGGGGGAGCAGTACTTC.

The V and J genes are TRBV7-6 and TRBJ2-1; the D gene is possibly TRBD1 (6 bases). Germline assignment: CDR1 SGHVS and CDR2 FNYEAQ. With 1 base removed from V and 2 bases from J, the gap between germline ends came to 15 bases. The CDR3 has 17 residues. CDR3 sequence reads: CASSLVPWGQTYNEQFF. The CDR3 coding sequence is TGTGCCAGCAGCTTAGTTCCATGGGGGCAGACCTACAATGAGCAGTTCTTC.

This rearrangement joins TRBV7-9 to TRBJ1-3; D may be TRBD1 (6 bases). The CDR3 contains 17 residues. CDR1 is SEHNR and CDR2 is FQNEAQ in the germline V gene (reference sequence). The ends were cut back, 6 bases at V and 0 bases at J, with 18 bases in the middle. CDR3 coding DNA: TGTGCCAGCAGTCGCGGACAGACCCATTCCTCTGGAAACACCATATATTTT. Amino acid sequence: CASSRGQTHSSGNTIYF.

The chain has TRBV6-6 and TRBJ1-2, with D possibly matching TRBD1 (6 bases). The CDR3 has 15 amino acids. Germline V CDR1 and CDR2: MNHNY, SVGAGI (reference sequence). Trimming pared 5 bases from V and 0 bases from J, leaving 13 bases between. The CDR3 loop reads CASSLGPGANYGYTF. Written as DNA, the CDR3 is TGTGCCAGCAGTCTAGGACCAGGGGCTAACTATGGCTACACCTTC.

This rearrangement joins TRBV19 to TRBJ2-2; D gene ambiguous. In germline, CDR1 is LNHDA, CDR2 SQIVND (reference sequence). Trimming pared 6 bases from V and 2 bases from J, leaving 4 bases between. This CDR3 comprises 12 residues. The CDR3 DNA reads TGTGCCAGTAGACATAACACCGGGGAGCTGTTTTTT. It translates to CASRHNTGELFF.

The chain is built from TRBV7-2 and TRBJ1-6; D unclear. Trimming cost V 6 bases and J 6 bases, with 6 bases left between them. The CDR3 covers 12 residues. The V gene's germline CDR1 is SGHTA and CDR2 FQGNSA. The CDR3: CASSLINSPLHF. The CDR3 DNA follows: TGTGCCAGCAGTCTTATTAATTCACCCCTCCACTTT.

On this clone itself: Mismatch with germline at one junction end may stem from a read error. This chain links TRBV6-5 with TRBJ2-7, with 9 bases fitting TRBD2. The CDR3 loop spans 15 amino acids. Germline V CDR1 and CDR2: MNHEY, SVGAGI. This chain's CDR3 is CASSSQWMTRLAARF. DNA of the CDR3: TGTGCCAGCAGTTCCCAGTGGATGACCAGACTAGCGGCTCGCTTC.

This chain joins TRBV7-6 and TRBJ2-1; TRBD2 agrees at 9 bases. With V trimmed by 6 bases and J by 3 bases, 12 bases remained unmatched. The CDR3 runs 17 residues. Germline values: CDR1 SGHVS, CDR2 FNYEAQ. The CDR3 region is CASSRSSGTHSYNEQFF. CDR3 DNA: TGTGCCAGCAGTCGATCTAGCGGGACGCATAGCTACAATGAGCAGTTCTTC.

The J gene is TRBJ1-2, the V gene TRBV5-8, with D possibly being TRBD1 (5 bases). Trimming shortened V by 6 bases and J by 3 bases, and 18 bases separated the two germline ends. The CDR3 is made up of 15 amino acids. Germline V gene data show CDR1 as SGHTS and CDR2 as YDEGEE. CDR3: CASNHLDGGDYGYTF. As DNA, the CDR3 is TGTGCCAGCAACCACCTCGACGGGGGGGACTATGGCTACACCTTC.

The CDR3 coding sequence is TGTGCCAGCAGCGTTCGGGGGATCCCAACTAATGAAAAACTGTTTTTT. Amino acids: CASSVRGIPTNEKLFF. V is TRBV9 and J is TRBJ1-4, with TRBD1 as a possible D gene (5 bases). This CDR3 has 16 amino acids. Trimming took 2 bases from V and 0 from J, leaving 11 bases between them. Germline loops: CDR1 SGDLS, CDR2 YYNGEE.

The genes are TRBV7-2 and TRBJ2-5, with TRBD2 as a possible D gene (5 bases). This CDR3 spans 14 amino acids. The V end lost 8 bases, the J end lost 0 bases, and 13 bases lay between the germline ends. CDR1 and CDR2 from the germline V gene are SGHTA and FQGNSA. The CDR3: CASATSGNQETQYF. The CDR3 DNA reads TGTGCCAGCGCGACCTCCGGGAACCAAGAGACCCAGTACTTC.

The CDR3 sequence: CAWTTGRGMNTEAFF. The CDR3 nucleotides are TGTGCCTGGACGACGGGGCGCGGGATGAACACTGAAGCTTTCTTT. The chain joins TRBV30 to TRBJ1-1; a weak D match, TRBD1 (5 bases). Germline-derived CDR1 and CDR2 are GTSNPN and SVGIG (reference sequence). The V gene lost 4 bases and the J gene lost 0 bases, with 15 bases spanning the gap. This CDR3 is built from 15 residues.

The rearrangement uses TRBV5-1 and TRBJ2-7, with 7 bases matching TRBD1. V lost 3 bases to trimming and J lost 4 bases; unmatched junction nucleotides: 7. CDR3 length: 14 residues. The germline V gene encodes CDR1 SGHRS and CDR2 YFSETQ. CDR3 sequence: CASSSGTDEYEQYF. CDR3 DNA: TGCGCCAGCAGCTCCGGGACAGATGAGTACGAGCAGTACTTC.

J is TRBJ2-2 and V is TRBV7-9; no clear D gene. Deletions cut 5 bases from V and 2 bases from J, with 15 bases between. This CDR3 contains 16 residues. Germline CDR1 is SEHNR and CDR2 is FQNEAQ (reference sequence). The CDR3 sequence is CASSPPSSSNTGELFF. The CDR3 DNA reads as TGTGCCAGCAGCCCACCCTCCTCTAGTAACACCGGGGAGCTGTTTTTT.

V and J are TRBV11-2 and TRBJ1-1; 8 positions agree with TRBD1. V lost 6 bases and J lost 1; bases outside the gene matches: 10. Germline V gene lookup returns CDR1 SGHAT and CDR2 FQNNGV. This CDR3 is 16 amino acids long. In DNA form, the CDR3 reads TGTGCCAGCAGTATGCCACTAGGACAGGGGAACACTGAAGCTTTCTTT. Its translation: CASSMPLGQGNTEAFF.